This T cell receptor (beta chain) was obtained from a study of blood T cell repertoires in COVID-19. Study in general: The United States, Italy and Spain provided the acute and convalescent COVID-19 samples. PBMCs, B-cell-depleted T cells, or T cells provided the cDNA or gDNA that made up the material.

After removal of 11 bases from V and 0 bases from J, the junction contained 2 bases not matched to a gene. Germline V gene lookup returns CDR1 LGHDT and CDR2 YNNKEL (reference sequence). The CDR3 loop spans 12 amino acids. The authors' processing: Amplifying reference gene primers gave estimates of nucleated cell counts. TCRdb's table, derived via immunoSEQ multiplex PCR, lists solely in-frame clones and lacks some. That table is the source of V, J and clone size, and D and trimming were worked out from the DNA. In the table there are about 200,000 clones, 75% to 90% of which are singletons. This receptor was obtained from a human donor in a cohort sampled during active COVID-19. What was sequenced was peripheral blood. J is TRBJ2-5 and V is TRBV3-1 (or the pseudogene TRBV3-2), with 8 bases matching TRBD1. CDR3 in amino acids: CASDRDQETQYF. The CDR3 DNA follows: TGTGCCTCGGACAGGGACCAAGAGACCCAGTACTTC.